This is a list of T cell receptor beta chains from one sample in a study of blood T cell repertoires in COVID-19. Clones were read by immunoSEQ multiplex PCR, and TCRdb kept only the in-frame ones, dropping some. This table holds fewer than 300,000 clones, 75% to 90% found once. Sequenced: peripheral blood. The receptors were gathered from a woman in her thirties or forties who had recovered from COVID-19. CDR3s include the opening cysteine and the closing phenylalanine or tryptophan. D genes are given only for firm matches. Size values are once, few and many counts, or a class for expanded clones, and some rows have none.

CDR3 protein: CASSEQAGRYNQPQHF; CDR3 DNA: TGCGCCAGCAGTGAGCAGGCAGGGAGGTACAATCAGCCCCAGCATTTT; V gene: TRBV10-2; clone size: NA; J gene: TRBJ1-5; D gene: NA
CDR3 protein: CASRIRDRGQPQHF; CDR3 DNA: TGTGCCAGTAGAATCAGGGATCGAGGACAGCCCCAGCATTTT; V gene: TRBV19; clone size: once; J gene: TRBJ1-5; D gene: NA
CDR3 protein: CASSPLTGDEQYF; CDR3 DNA: TGTGCCAGCTCACCCCTGACAGGGGATGAGCAGTACTTC; V gene: TRBV18; clone size: NA; J gene: TRBJ2-7; D gene: TRBD1
CDR3 protein: CASSYWGRTNEKLFF; CDR3 DNA: TGTGCCAGCAGTTACTGGGGGCGAACTAATGAAAAACTGTTTTTT; V gene: TRBV6-7; clone size: NA; J gene: TRBJ1-4; D gene: NA
CDR3 protein: CASSRGQNTEAFF; CDR3 DNA: TGTGCCAGCAGCCGGGGACAGAACACTGAAGCTTTCTTT; V gene: TRBV7-8; clone size: NA; J gene: TRBJ1-1; D gene: NA
CDR3 protein: CASSQQGLLSYEQYF; CDR3 DNA: TGTGCCAGCTCACAACAGGGACTACTCTCCTACGAGCAGTACTTC; V gene: TRBV18; clone size: NA; J gene: TRBJ2-7; D gene: NA
CDR3 protein: CSSRDSAYEQYF; CDR3 DNA: TGCAGCTCCCGGGACAGCGCCTACGAGCAGTACTTC; V gene: TRBV29-1; clone size: NA; J gene: TRBJ2-7; D gene: TRBD1
CDR3 protein: CAWSVRGSTYEQYF; CDR3 DNA: TGTGCCTGGAGTGTACGCGGATCTACGTACGAGCAGTACTTC; V gene: TRBV30; clone size: NA; J gene: TRBJ2-7; D gene: NA
CDR3 protein: CASSSRGGVGQPQHF; CDR3 DNA: TGTGCCAGCAGCTCCCGGGGGGGAGTTGGACAGCCCCAGCATTTT; V gene: TRBV5-8; clone size: NA; J gene: TRBJ1-5; D gene: NA
CDR3 protein: CASSIVPGVPYEQYF; CDR3 DNA: TGTGCCAGTAGTATAGTTCCGGGGGTCCCCTACGAGCAGTACTTC; V gene: TRBV19; clone size: NA; J gene: TRBJ2-7; D gene: NA
CDR3 protein: CAWSVDNLNTEAFF; CDR3 DNA: TGTGCCTGGAGTGTGGACAACCTGAACACTGAAGCTTTCTTT; V gene: TRBV30; clone size: once; J gene: TRBJ1-1; D gene: NA
CDR3 protein: CASSLIVNTEAFF; CDR3 DNA: TGCGCCAGCAGCTTGATAGTGAACACTGAAGCTTTCTTT; V gene: TRBV5-1; clone size: few; J gene: TRBJ1-1; D gene: NA
CDR3 protein: CASSPFSSGGGEYEQFF; CDR3 DNA: TGTGCCAGCTCACCTTTCTCTAGCGGGGGAGGGGAGTATGAGCAGTTCTTC; V gene: TRBV18; clone size: NA; J gene: TRBJ2-1; D gene: TRBD2
CDR3 protein: CASSLGLAGVEDEQFF; CDR3 DNA: TGTGCCAGCAGCCTGGGACTAGCGGGGGTAGAGGATGAGCAGTTCTTC; V gene: TRBV7-6; clone size: NA; J gene: TRBJ2-1; D gene: TRBD2
CDR3 protein: CASSPGQSNTEAFF; CDR3 DNA: TGTGCCAGCAGCCCGGGACAGTCGAACACTGAAGCTTTCTTT; V gene: TRBV7-8; clone size: once; J gene: TRBJ1-1; D gene: TRBD1
CDR3 protein: CASSWGRVGTGELFF; CDR3 DNA: TGTGCCAGCAGTTGGGGCAGGGTGGGTACCGGGGAGCTGTTTTTT; V gene: TRBV27; clone size: NA; J gene: TRBJ2-2; D gene: NA
CDR3 protein: CASRDRGSIGNQPQHF; CDR3 DNA: TGTGCCTCCCGGGACAGGGGGTCGATCGGCAATCAGCCCCAGCATTTT; V gene: TRBV27; clone size: NA; J gene: TRBJ1-5; D gene: TRBD1
CDR3 protein: CASSLLSAGAGNEQFF; CDR3 DNA: TGTGCCAGCAGCTTACTTAGCGCGGGGGCGGGGAATGAGCAGTTCTTC; V gene: TRBV7-9; clone size: NA; J gene: TRBJ2-1; D gene: NA
CDR3 protein: CASSQDWGLGNTGELFF; CDR3 DNA: TGCGCCAGCAGCCAAGATTGGGGGCTCGGGAACACCGGGGAGCTGTTTTTT; V gene: TRBV4-3; clone size: once; J gene: TRBJ2-2; D gene: NA
CDR3 protein: CASSLVLAAGFNYGYTF; CDR3 DNA: TGCGCCAGCAGCTTGGTCTTGGCAGCAGGCTTTAACTATGGCTACACCTTC; V gene: TRBV5-1; clone size: NA; J gene: TRBJ1-2; D gene: NA
CDR3 protein: CASSHQVGGYGYTF; CDR3 DNA: TGTGCCAGCAGCCACCAAGTGGGAGGCTATGGCTACACCTTC; V gene: TRBV7-2; clone size: once; J gene: TRBJ1-2; D gene: NA
CDR3 protein: CASSIDPSSSYNEQFF; CDR3 DNA: TGTGCCAGTAGTATAGATCCTAGCAGCTCCTACAATGAGCAGTTCTTC; V gene: TRBV19; clone size: NA; J gene: TRBJ2-1; D gene: NA
CDR3 protein: CASSDRTGGGTEAFF; CDR3 DNA: TGTGCCAGCAGTGACAGGACAGGGGGTGGGACTGAAGCTTTCTTT; V gene: TRBV2; clone size: NA; J gene: TRBJ1-1; D gene: TRBD1
CDR3 protein: CASSLYGAANEKLFF; CDR3 DNA: TGTGCCAGCAGCTTGTATGGGGCGGCTAATGAAAAACTGTTTTTT; V gene: TRBV5-6; clone size: NA; J gene: TRBJ1-4; D gene: NA
CDR3 protein: CASSQDLGQGGMKGNSPLHF; CDR3 DNA: TGCGCCAGCAGCCAAGATCTAGGCCAGGGGGGTATGAAGGGTAATTCACCCCTCCACTTT; V gene: TRBV4-3; clone size: many; J gene: TRBJ1-6; D gene: TRBD1
CDR3 protein: CAWSGGGGYTF; CDR3 DNA: TGTGCCTGGAGTGGAGGCGGAGGCTACACCTTC; V gene: TRBV30; clone size: NA; J gene: TRBJ1-2; D gene: NA
CDR3 protein: CASRTGTGGTYEQYF; CDR3 DNA: TGTGCCAGCAGGACCGGGACAGGGGGTACCTACGAGCAGTACTTC; V gene: TRBV6-5; clone size: NA; J gene: TRBJ2-7; D gene: TRBD1
CDR3 protein: CASSLPYFRGKLSNEQFF; CDR3 DNA: TGTGCCAGCAGCTTACCTTATTTTAGGGGGAAATTGAGCAATGAGCAGTTCTTC; V gene: TRBV7-6; clone size: NA; J gene: TRBJ2-1; D gene: NA
CDR3 protein: CASSVMVGQGGTEAFF; CDR3 DNA: TGTGCCAGCAGCGTAATGGTCGGACAGGGTGGCACTGAAGCTTTCTTT; V gene: TRBV9; clone size: NA; J gene: TRBJ1-1; D gene: TRBD1
CDR3 protein: CASRSDLTLHF; CDR3 DNA: TGTGCCAGCAGATCAGATTTGACCCTCCACTTT; V gene: TRBV2; clone size: NA; J gene: TRBJ1-6; D gene: NA
CDR3 protein: CASSAGEGYEQYF; CDR3 DNA: TGTGCCAGCAGCGCAGGGGAGGGTTACGAGCAGTACTTC; V gene: TRBV6-5; clone size: NA; J gene: TRBJ2-7; D gene: NA
CDR3 protein: CASSAGEYSGNTIYF; CDR3 DNA: TGTGCCAGCAGCGCCGGAGAGTACTCTGGAAACACCATATATTTT; V gene: TRBV9; clone size: NA; J gene: TRBJ1-3; D gene: NA
CDR3 protein: CASSLDLERGAYEQYF; CDR3 DNA: TGTGCCAGCAGCTTAGATCTTGAGCGGGGGGCCTACGAGCAGTACTTC; V gene: TRBV11-2; clone size: NA; J gene: TRBJ2-7; D gene: TRBD2
CDR3 protein: CAWSITPGVSLHF; CDR3 DNA: TGTGCCTGGAGTATAACCCCCGGGGTTTCCCTCCACTTT; V gene: TRBV30; clone size: NA; J gene: TRBJ1-6; D gene: NA
CDR3 protein: CASSMGLAGRDEQFF; CDR3 DNA: TGTGCCAGTAGTATGGGACTAGCGGGGCGTGATGAGCAGTTCTTC; V gene: TRBV19; clone size: NA; J gene: TRBJ2-1; D gene: TRBD2
CDR3 protein: CASSRGLDTQYF; CDR3 DNA: TGTGCCAGCAGTAGAGGGTTAGATACGCAGTATTTT; V gene: TRBV6-5; clone size: NA; J gene: TRBJ2-3; D gene: NA
CDR3 protein: CSVETQGPYGYTF; CDR3 DNA: TGCAGCGTTGAGACTCAGGGGCCCTATGGCTACACCTTC; V gene: TRBV29-1; clone size: once; J gene: TRBJ1-2; D gene: NA
CDR3 protein: CASSLAGQGALEKLFF; CDR3 DNA: TGTGCCAGCAGCTTAGCCGGACAGGGGGCGCTTGAAAAACTGTTTTTT; V gene: TRBV7-9; clone size: NA; J gene: TRBJ1-4; D gene: TRBD1
CDR3 protein: CASSLGRGENTEAFF; CDR3 DNA: TGTGCCAGCAGCTTGGGTAGGGGCGAGAACACTGAAGCTTTCTTT; V gene: TRBV5-4; clone size: NA; J gene: TRBJ1-1; D gene: NA
CDR3 protein: CASSTPSRQPWGYTF; CDR3 DNA: TGTGCCAGTAGTACCCCCAGCAGACAGCCATGGGGCTACACCTTC; V gene: TRBV19; clone size: NA; J gene: TRBJ1-2; D gene: NA
CDR3 protein: CASSLGGQGATQYF; CDR3 DNA: TGTGCCAGCAGCTTGGGTGGACAGGGGGCGACCCAGTACTTC; V gene: TRBV5-6; clone size: NA; J gene: TRBJ2-5; D gene: TRBD1
CDR3 protein: CASSVSAGGQPQHF; CDR3 DNA: TGTGCCAGCAGCGTATCCGCAGGGGGCCAGCCCCAGCATTTT; V gene: TRBV9; clone size: NA; J gene: TRBJ1-5; D gene: TRBD1
CDR3 protein: CASSIRQSYGEQFF; CDR3 DNA: TGTGCCAGCAGCATAAGACAGAGCTACGGGGAGCAGTTCTTC; V gene: TRBV5-8; clone size: NA; J gene: TRBJ2-1; D gene: NA
CDR3 protein: CASALWTEAFF; CDR3 DNA: TGTGCCAGTGCACTGTGGACTGAAGCTTTCTTT; V gene: TRBV12-3/TRBV12-4; clone size: once; J gene: TRBJ1-1; D gene: NA
CDR3 protein: CASSVKTVGGEAF; CDR3 DNA: TGTGCCAGCAGCGTAAAAACGGTTGGAGGGGAGGCCTTT; V gene: TRBV9; clone size: NA; J gene: TRBJ1-1; D gene: NA
CDR3 protein: CASSLAVTGSSYEQYF; CDR3 DNA: TGTGCCAGCAGCTTAGCGGTGACAGGGAGCTCCTACGAGCAGTACTTC; V gene: TRBV7-9; clone size: NA; J gene: TRBJ2-7; D gene: TRBD1
CDR3 protein: CASSWTGGNSPLHF; CDR3 DNA: TGTGCCAGCAGTTGGACAGGGGGGAATTCACCCCTCCACTTT; V gene: TRBV11-2; clone size: NA; J gene: TRBJ1-6; D gene: TRBD1
CDR3 protein: CASSPPGQGANQPQHF; CDR3 DNA: TGTGCCAGCTCACCACCGGGACAGGGTGCCAATCAGCCCCAGCATTTT; V gene: TRBV18; clone size: NA; J gene: TRBJ1-5; D gene: TRBD1
CDR3 protein: CASSFQRGLGETQYF; CDR3 DNA: TGTGCCAGCAGCTTCCAGCGGGGCCTAGGGGAGACCCAGTACTTC; V gene: TRBV7-2; clone size: NA; J gene: TRBJ2-5; D gene: TRBD2
CDR3 protein: CASSHSGGPGELFF; CDR3 DNA: TGTGCCAGCAGCCACTCAGGGGGGCCCGGGGAGCTGTTTTTT; V gene: TRBV7-8; clone size: NA; J gene: TRBJ2-2; D gene: NA
CDR3 protein: CASSLWDRNYGYTF; CDR3 DNA: TGCGCCAGCAGCCTCTGGGACAGAAACTATGGCTACACCTTC; V gene: TRBV5-1; clone size: NA; J gene: TRBJ1-2; D gene: TRBD1
CDR3 protein: CASSLRGHSYNEQFF; CDR3 DNA: TGCGCCAGCAGCCTGCGGGGGCACTCCTACAATGAGCAGTTCTTC; V gene: TRBV4-3; clone size: NA; J gene: TRBJ2-1; D gene: NA
CDR3 protein: CASRVGGGASPLHF; CDR3 DNA: TGTGCCAGCAGAGTCGGGGGGGGCGCCTCACCCCTCCACTTT; V gene: TRBV6-6; clone size: NA; J gene: TRBJ1-6; D gene: NA
CDR3 protein: CATSRDGAFRPNYGYTF; CDR3 DNA: TGTGCCACCAGCAGAGATGGGGCATTCAGGCCTAACTATGGCTACACCTTC; V gene: TRBV15; clone size: NA; J gene: TRBJ1-2; D gene: NA
CDR3 protein: CASSQVGLSSYEQYF; CDR3 DNA: TGTGCCAGCAGCCAAGTCGGACTGAGCTCCTACGAGCAGTACTTC; V gene: TRBV3-1/TRBV3-2; clone size: NA; J gene: TRBJ2-7; D gene: NA